This T cell receptor beta chain was sequenced in a study of OX40 agonist ivuxolimab in advanced cancers. CDR3 length: 14 residues. Germline values: CDR1 SNHLY, CDR2 FYNNEI. Germline trimming cut 4 bases from V and 2 bases from J; bases unmatched to any gene: 4. Sequencing was performed with immunoSEQ multiplex PCR; in TCRdb, only in-frame clones are kept and a portion is missing. The repertoire holds about 100,000 clones, around 89% seen once, with 0.15% to 0.2% in the top ten. The chain recombines TRBV2 with TRBJ1-1, with 7 positions matching TRBD1. The sequence was obtained from an adult with an advanced solid tumor such as melanoma, head and neck, liver or kidney cancer. The specimen was CD4+ or CD8+ T cells sorted from blood, collected in a trial of the OX40 agonist ivuxolimab. The DNA for the CDR3 is TGTGCCAGCAGTGTGCGACAGGGCAACACTGAAGCTTTCTTT. As protein: CASSVRQGNTEAFF. The full variable domain, its missing parts supplied by reference TRBV2 and TRBJ1-1, is EPEVTQTPSHQVTQMGQEVILRCVPISNHLYFYWYRQILGQKVEFLVSFYNNEISEKSEIFDDQFSVERPDGSNFTLKIRSTKLEDSAMYFCASSVRQGNTEAFFGQGTRLTVV.